This TCR beta chain is drawn from a study of blood T cell repertoires in COVID-19. Study overall: Whether acute or convalescent, the COVID-19 samples came from the United States, Italy and Spain. Sources were T cells, B-cell-depleted T cells, or PBMCs; the material itself was cDNA or gDNA.

Per the original data handling: The assay estimated nucleated cells by amplifying reference gene primers. The assay was immunoSEQ multiplex PCR, and TCRdb's table has in-frame clones only and misses some. V and J calls and clone size are as listed in that table; D and trimming were resolved from the DNA. The table shows 230,000 or so clones, with around 82% occurring only once. The sequenced material came from peripheral blood. The receptor comes from a man in his forties or fifties with active or convalescent COVID-19.

The CDR3 nucleotides are TGTGCCAGCAGCCAAGGGGGGGTGAACGAGCAGTACTTC. Encoded protein: CASSQGGVNEQYF. The J gene is TRBJ2-7, the V gene TRBV11-3, with a possible D match to TRBD2 (7 bases). Trimming removed 5 bases from V and 5 bases from J, with 13 bases in between. The CDR3 covers 13 residues. Germline V gene lookup returns CDR1 SGHNT and CDR2 YENEEA.